The clone carrying this T cell receptor (beta chain) has a count of ten or more. Its antigen is as yet unknown. TCRdb re-called the 5' RACE reads with MiXCR, one entry per CDR3 protein. Among fewer than 150,000 distinct CDR3 sequences listed, 7.2% were seen once. The sample is drawn from a study of T cells after yellow fever vaccination. Background on the study: Fractions of low cell number were prepared using SMART-Seq v4 Ultra Low Input.

The CDR3 contains 15 residues. J was trimmed by 5 bases and V by 4 bases; bases with no gene match: 8. Germline loops: CDR1 LGHNA, CDR2 YNFKEQ. Study outcomes and limitations: There was a possibility that FACS-sorted repertoires contained abundant clonotypes contaminating from the bulk population. Relatively few clonotypes were ones that appeared in both CD4 and CD8 compartments. A large majority of primary-vaccination clones showed up again after the booster (around 95% CD4, about 90% CD8).

The clonotype comes from a man between 18 and 29 years old who received the YFV17D yellow fever vaccine. The rearrangement links TRBV4-2 to TRBJ1-1, with 9 bases identical to TRBD1. Specimen: CD4+ T cells sorted from PBMCs, collected more than 35 days after the first yellow fever vaccination. The CDR3 sequence: CASSRTGTGKTEAFF. In DNA, the CDR3 is TGTGCCAGCAGCCGGACCGGGACAGGGAAAACTGAAGCTTTCTTT.